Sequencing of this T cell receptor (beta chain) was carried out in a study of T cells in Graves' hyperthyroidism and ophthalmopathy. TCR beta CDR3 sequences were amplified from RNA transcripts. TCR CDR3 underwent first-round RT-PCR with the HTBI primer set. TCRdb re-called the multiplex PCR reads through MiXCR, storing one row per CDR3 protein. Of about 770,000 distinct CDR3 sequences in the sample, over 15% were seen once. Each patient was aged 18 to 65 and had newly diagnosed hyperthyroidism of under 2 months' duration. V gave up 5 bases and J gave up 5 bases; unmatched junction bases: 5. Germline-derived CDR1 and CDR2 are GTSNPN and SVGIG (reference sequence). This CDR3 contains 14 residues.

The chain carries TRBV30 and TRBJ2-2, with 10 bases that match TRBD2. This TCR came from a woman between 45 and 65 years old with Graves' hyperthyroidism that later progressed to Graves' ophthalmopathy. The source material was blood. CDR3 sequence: CAWDSGGGTGELFF. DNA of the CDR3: TGTGCCTGGGACAGCGGGGGGGGGACCGGGGAGCTGTTTTTT.